The rows below give T cell receptor beta chains drawn from one sample of a study of blood T cell repertoires in COVID-19. This table comes from immunoSEQ multiplex PCR, and its TCRdb copy is limited to in-frame clones, with some not included. The sample includes 200,000 to 250,000 clones, 80% of them seen just once. Material for sequencing was peripheral blood. These receptors were taken from a woman in her 70s with acute or convalescent COVID-19. Both conserved end residues are part of each CDR3. D genes are given only for firm matches. Clone size is shown for a subset of rows, as once, few, many or a class of expanded clone.

>TRBJ1-2|-|TRBV28|-
TGTGCCAGCAGTCCCCAAGTGGGCGGCTACACCTTC
CASSPQVGGYTF
>TRBJ1-3|-|TRBV3-1/TRBV3-2|-
TGTGCCAGCAGCCAACTTGGAAACACCATATATTTT
CASSQLGNTIYF
>TRBJ1-1|-|TRBV11-2|-
TGTGCCAGCAGCCACCGGGGTAACACTGAAGCTTTCTTT
CASSHRGNTEAFF
>TRBJ2-7|-|TRBV5-4|-
TGTGCCAGCAGAAGTCAGGGGTCACCCTACGAGCAGTACTTC
CASRSQGSPYEQYF
>TRBJ2-2|-|TRBV5-1|few
TGCGCCAGCAGCTTGTATGGCGGGCCGAACACCGGGGAGCTGTTTTTT
CASSLYGGPNTGELFF
>TRBJ2-3|-|TRBV18|-
TGTGCCAGCTCACCACCCGTCGTAACAGATACGCAGTATTTT
CASSPPVVTDTQYF
>TRBJ2-5|-|TRBV27|-
TGTGCCAGCCCCGGTAGCGGATTCCAAGAGACCCAGTACTTC
CASPGSGFQETQYF
>TRBJ1-4|-|TRBV11-2|-
TGTGCCAGCAGCTTAGAGGGAAGGTTCTCAGGAGGAAGTAATGAAAAACTGTTTTTT
CASSLEGRFSGGSNEKLFF
>TRBJ2-7|TRBD1|TRBV5-1|-
TGCGCCAGCAGCTCGACAGGGCCTTCCTACGAGCAGTACTTC
CASSSTGPSYEQYF
>TRBJ2-2|TRBD1|TRBV18|-
TGTGCCAGCTCCCCCCGACAGGGGGCGGCCGGGGAGCTGTTTTTT
CASSPRQGAAGELFF
>TRBJ1-5|-|TRBV7-2|-
TGTGCCAGCAGCCACGGAGTCACTCATAGCAATCAGCCCCAGCATTTT
CASSHGVTHSNQPQHF
>TRBJ2-3|-|TRBV19|-
TGTGCCAGTAGTATGGGGGGTTCAGATACGCAGTATTTT
CASSMGGSDTQYF
>TRBJ2-5|TRBD2|TRBV6-2/TRBV6-3|-
TGTGCCAGCAGTCCATTTCTAGCGGGAGTTGGGTTAATTGAGACCCAGTACTTC
CASSPFLAGVGLIETQYF
>TRBJ1-2|TRBD1|TRBV10-3|-
TGTGCCATCAGTGAGCCGGACAGGGCAGGGTTCTATGGCTACACCTTC
CAISEPDRAGFYGYTF
>TRBJ1-4|TRBD1|TRBV5-1|-
TGCGCCAGCAGCTTGTCAGGGGGAAATGAAAAACTGTTTTTT
CASSLSGGNEKLFF
>TRBJ2-2|-|TRBV7-6|-
TGTGCCAGCAGCTTAGGGGGAACAGGACCGGGGGAGCTGTTTTTT
CASSLGGTGPGELFF
>TRBJ2-2|-|TRBV10-3|-
TGTGCCACGGGAACCGGGACACCCGCGAACACCGGGGAGCTGTTTTTT
CATGTGTPANTGELFF
>TRBJ1-1|-|TRBV7-9|-
TGTGCCAGCAGGCGAAACCAGGGCTGGAACACTGAAGCTTTCTTT
CASRRNQGWNTEAFF
>TRBJ2-7|-|TRBV30|few
TGTGCCTGGAGCGCTTCGGGGGCGGGAGTCGTGCAGTACTTC
CAWSASGAGVVQYF
>TRBJ1-1|TRBD1|TRBV2|few
TGTGCCAGCAGTCCAGGGGGACCTAACACTGAAGCTTTCTTT
CASSPGGPNTEAFF
>TRBJ2-2|TRBD2|TRBV5-1|-
TGCGCCAGCAGCGCTCTAGCGGGAGGGGACACCGGGGAGCTGTTTTTT
CASSALAGGDTGELFF
>TRBJ2-7|TRBD1|TRBV6-2/TRBV6-3|many
TGTGCCAGCAGTGAGACAGGGAACACCTACGAGCAGTACTTC
CASSETGNTYEQYF
>TRBJ2-3|TRBD1|TRBV24-1|-
TGTGCCACCAGTGACCCTCGACCGGGACAGGGATCATATACGCAGTATTTT
CATSDPRPGQGSYTQYF
>TRBJ1-2|-|TRBV7-8|few
TGTGCCAGCAGCTTATGGGCAGATTATGGCTACACCTTC
CASSLWADYGYTF
>TRBJ1-5|TRBD1|TRBV19|few
TGTGCCAGTAGTATAAGAGGGGGCGGAGGACCCCAGCATTTT
CASSIRGGGGPQHF
>TRBJ1-1|-|TRBV24-1|-
TGTGCCACCAGTAACAGGAACACTGAAGCTTTCTTT
CATSNRNTEAFF
>TRBJ1-5|-|TRBV9|-
TGTGCCAGCAGCGTAGTGGCAGATCAGCCCCAGCATTTT
CASSVVADQPQHF
>TRBJ1-4|TRBD1|TRBV2|-
TGTGCCAGCAGTAGGGGGACAGTTAATGAAAAACTGTTTTTT
CASSRGTVNEKLFF
>TRBJ2-2|TRBD2|TRBV3-1/TRBV3-2|-
TGTGCCAGCAGCCGCCCACCTAGCGGGAGGGCCCCGGGGGAGCTGTTTTTT
CASSRPPSGRAPGELFF
>TRBJ2-6|-|TRBV2|-
TGTGCCAGCACCGAGGACAGATTCTCTGGGGCCAACGTCCTGACTTTC
CASTEDRFSGANVLTF
>TRBJ2-3|TRBD2|TRBV28|-
TGTGCCAGCAGTCAAGGTAGCGGGGTTAGCACAGATACGCAGTATTTT
CASSQGSGVSTDTQYF
>TRBJ1-3|-|TRBV18|-
TGTGCCACCCAACCTGGGGCAGGCCGAGGAAACACCATATATTTT
CATQPGAGRGNTIYF
>TRBJ1-6|-|TRBV30|-
TGTGCCTGGACCACGACCAGTAGCGGGAATTCACCCCTCCACTTT
CAWTTTSSGNSPLHF
>TRBJ2-3|TRBD2|TRBV2|-
TGTGCCAGCAGTGAACAACTAGCGGGAGAAGATACGCAGTATTTT
CASSEQLAGEDTQYF
>TRBJ1-6|-|TRBV2|-
TGTGCCAGCAGTGATCCGGGAGGCGCCTATAATTCACCCCTCCACTTT
CASSDPGGAYNSPLHF
>TRBJ1-1|-|TRBV6-5|-
TGTGCCAGCAGTTATTCGGCGGGCACTGAAGCTTTCTTT
CASSYSAGTEAFF
>TRBJ1-1|-|TRBV5-1|-
TGCGCCAGCAGCTTGGTCGTCGGGAACACTGAAGCTTTCTTT
CASSLVVGNTEAFF
>TRBJ2-5|-|TRBV6-5|-
TGTGCCAGCAGCGCCTTGACAGGCCCCCGGAAGACCCAGTACTTC
CASSALTGPRKTQYF
>TRBJ2-7|TRBD1|TRBV9|-
TGTGCCAGCAGCGTAGGGGGACAGAGCTCCTACGAGCAGTACTTC
CASSVGGQSSYEQYF
>TRBJ2-7|-|TRBV21-1|-
TGTGCCAGCATCCCCACGGTAAACGAGCAGTACTTC
CASIPTVNEQYF
>TRBJ2-1|-|TRBV6-5|once
TGTGCCAGCAGGCCAGGGTGGGACAATGAGCAGTTCTTC
CASRPGWDNEQFF
>TRBJ2-7|TRBD2|TRBV19|-
TGTGCCAGTAGTATGGCTAGCGGCTACGAGCAGTACTTC
CASSMASGYEQYF
>TRBJ2-1|TRBD1|TRBV6-5|-
TGTGCCAGCAGAGTCCCGGGACAGGGAGGGGGGCAGTTCTTC
CASRVPGQGGGQFF
>TRBJ1-2|TRBD1|TRBV19|-
TGTGCCAGTAGTCTCCTCACCGGGACAGGGAACTATGGCTACACCTTC
CASSLLTGTGNYGYTF
>TRBJ2-1|TRBD2|TRBV11-2|once
TGTGCCAGCAGCTTGAGTAGCGGGAGGGCCCCTGAGCAGTTCTTC
CASSLSSGRAPEQFF
>TRBJ2-4|TRBD2|TRBV28|-
TGTGCCAGCAGTTTCCCTGGGGCGGGAGGGGTGGCCAAAAACATTCAGTACTTC
CASSFPGAGGVAKNIQYF
>TRBJ2-7|TRBD1|TRBV19|-
TGTGCCAGTAGTTCCAGGGGGACAGCCCTTGGGCACGAGCAGTACTTC
CASSSRGTALGHEQYF
>TRBJ1-2|-|TRBV7-8|-
TGTGCCAGCAGCTTTACAGGAGCTAACTATGGCTACACCTTC
CASSFTGANYGYTF
>TRBJ1-6|TRBD1|TRBV5-6|-
TGTGCCAGCAGCTCTTTCGACAGGGTGGATTCACCCCTCCACTTT
CASSSFDRVDSPLHF
>TRBJ2-1|TRBD2|TRBV2|-
TGTGCCAGCTTAACTAGCGGGATCGGTGGTGAGCAGTTCTTC
CASLTSGIGGEQFF
>TRBJ1-4|-|TRBV6-5|-
TGTGCCAGCAGTTACTCGAAGGAGGAGCTAAATGAAAAACTGTTTTTT
CASSYSKEELNEKLFF
>TRBJ1-2|-|TRBV3-1/TRBV3-2|-
TGTGCCAGCAGCCAAGATAGCGGCACGGGAGGCTACACCTTC
CASSQDSGTGGYTF
>TRBJ1-6|TRBD1|TRBV2|-
TGTGCCAGCAGTGAAGGGACAGGGAGGAATTCACCCCTCCACTTT
CASSEGTGRNSPLHF
>TRBJ2-1|TRBD2|TRBV28|-
TGTGCCAGCAGTTTTTCCAAGGGGGGACTAGGGCCCTACAATGAGCAGTTCTTC
CASSFSKGGLGPYNEQFF
>TRBJ1-5|-|TRBV2|-
TGTGCCAGCAGTCGGGATGGAAGGAGTCAGCCCCAGCATTTT
CASSRDGRSQPQHF